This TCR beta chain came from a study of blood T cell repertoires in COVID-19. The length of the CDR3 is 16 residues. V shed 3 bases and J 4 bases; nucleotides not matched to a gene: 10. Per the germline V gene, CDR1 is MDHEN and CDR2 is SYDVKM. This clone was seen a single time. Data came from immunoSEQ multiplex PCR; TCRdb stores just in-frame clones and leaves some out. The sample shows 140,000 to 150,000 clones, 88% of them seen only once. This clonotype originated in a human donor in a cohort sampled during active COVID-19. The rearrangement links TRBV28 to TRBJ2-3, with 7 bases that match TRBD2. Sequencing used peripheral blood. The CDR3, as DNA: TGTGCCAGCAGTTTTCTTGCGGGAGTTTCCGCAGATACGCAGTATTTT. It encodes CASSFLAGVSADTQYF.